The T cell receptor (beta chain) under discussion was sequenced for a study of PD-1 blockade in classical Hodgkin lymphoma. General study points: The drivers behind the repertoire differences, possibly disease activity or prior therapy, remain undefined. The diversity seen at baseline in complete responders resembled that of newly diagnosed patients. Some patients started nivolumab under 1 year after ASCT, and they were excluded. Reports described newly diagnosed patients as having lower baseline TCR diversity than healthy donors.

Data came from immunoSEQ multiplex PCR; TCRdb stores just in-frame clones and leaves some out. The sample contains 72,000 or so clones, under 95% of which appear only once. The CDR3 runs to 12 residues. Trimming left V 4 bases short and J 7 bases short, with 9 bases between. Germline CDR1 SGHRS, CDR2 YFSETQ. A word on this clone: What it binds is unknown.

In every patient, relapse followed autologous stem cell transplantation, while exposure to brentuximab vedotin differed. The rearrangement links TRBV5-1 to TRBJ2-1; D remains unclear. The material was peripheral blood mononuclear cells (PBMCs), obtained at baseline. The receptor's source is a human donor with classical Hodgkin lymphoma. The CDR3 DNA sequence: TGCGCCAGCAGCACCTTAGCTAATGAGCAGTTCTTC. Protein sequence: CASSTLANEQFF.